This T cell receptor beta chain was retrieved from a study of T-cell memory formation after mild COVID-19. The study, taken as a whole, reports: In pre-infection memory, a portion of responding clones appeared, which suggested that cross-reactive memory joined.

This clonotype was seen repeatedly, ten times or more. As yet, its antigen is unknown. A 5'RACE reaction primed in the constant segment made cDNA libraries of TCR alpha and TCR beta, and these carried sample barcodes and UMIs. TCRdb passed the 5' RACE reads through MiXCR, listing each CDR3 protein once. The sample records tens of thousands of distinct CDR3 sequences, around 7.2% being singletons. The CDR3 is made up of 19 amino acids. V gave up 2 bases and J gave up 1 base, with 22 bases separating them. The germline V gene has CDR1 SGHKS and CDR2 YYEKEE (reference sequence). The chain combines TRBV5-5 with TRBJ1-5; D is possibly TRBD1 (5 bases). Material: PBMCs or a T cell subset sorted from them (not recorded which). The TCR sequence derives from an adult woman who had mild COVID-19 (a few samples of this study predate the infection). Cell type and time point are not known. CDR3 nucleotides: TGTGCCAGCAGCTTACTCATCATCGGGGACCTAGGGAGCAATCAGCCCCAGCATTTT. Protein product: CASSLLIIGDLGSNQPQHF.